Each of the 15 T cell receptor beta chains below was sequenced from the same sample in a study of blood T cell repertoires in COVID-19. Measured with immunoSEQ multiplex PCR; TCRdb has only the in-frame clones, and not every one. The sample contains approximately 250,000 clones, approximately 86% of which appear only once. Sequences were obtained from peripheral blood. These receptors originate from a man in his forties or fifties with active or convalescent COVID-19.

This chain links TRBV7-2 with TRBJ2-2; a weak D match, TRBD2 (6 bases). The CDR3 runs 16 residues. Germline V gene sequence: CDR1 SGHTA, CDR2 FQGNSA. Trimming pared 5 bases from V and 3 bases from J, leaving 16 bases between. The CDR3 DNA reads as TGTGCCAGCAGCCGTAACTCGTGGGGGGACACCGGGGAGCTGTTTTTT. Its translation: CASSRNSWGDTGELFF.

V and J are TRBV6-2 or TRBV6-3 and TRBJ1-3, with D unresolved. V was cut by 6 bases and J by 8 bases, with 8 bases left in between. Germline CDR1 reads MNHEY; CDR2 reads SVGEGT. The CDR3 length is 11 residues. CDR3 protein: CASSRRDTIYF. In DNA, the CDR3 is TGTGCCAGCAGCAGGAGGGACACCATATATTTT.

This chain connects TRBV3-1 (or the pseudogene TRBV3-2) to TRBJ1-2, with 11 nucleotides matching TRBD1. CDR3 length equals 16 residues. The V gene end was trimmed by 8 bases and the J gene end by 3 bases; junction bases not matched to a gene: 11. Germline assignment: CDR1 LGHDT and CDR2 YNNKEL (reference sequence). The CDR3 DNA reads TGTGCCAGCTCCCGGGCCGGGACAGGGGGTGACTATGGCTACACCTTC. Translated: CASSRAGTGGDYGYTF.

The chain joins TRBV5-8 to TRBJ1-5, with D unclear. The V end lost 4 bases, the J end lost 16 bases, and 21 bases lay between the germline ends. This CDR3 contains 13 residues. The V gene's germline CDR1 is SGHTS and CDR2 YDEGEE. The CDR3 here is CASSTLMRSGEHF. In nucleotides, the CDR3 is TGTGCCAGCAGCACTTTGATGCGGTCCGGCGAACATTTT.

The genes are TRBV30 and TRBJ2-7, with D possibly being TRBD2 (5 bases). CDR1 and CDR2 (germline): GTSNPN, SVGIG (reference sequence). The CDR3 extends over 16 amino acids. V gave up 0 bases and J gave up 4 bases, with 19 bases separating them. The CDR3 DNA is TGTGCCTGGAGTGTGATCAAACAGACCCGGAGGTACGAGCAGTACTTC. Its translation: CAWSVIKQTRRYEQYF.

The CDR3 DNA reads as TGTGCCAGCAGTGAAAGTACAGGACCATACGAGCAGTACTTC. Protein product: CASSESTGPYEQYF. This rearrangement joins TRBV6-1 to TRBJ2-7; D is perhaps TRBD1 (5 bases). The CDR3 contains 14 residues. CDR1 is MNHNS, CDR2 SASEGT, per germline. Between the trimmed V and J ends, which lost 2 bases and 4 bases, there was a span of 12 bases.

In this sample, this clone turned up once. The J gene is TRBJ2-1, the V gene TRBV2, with 12 bases that match TRBD2. Trimming at V came to 6 bases and at J to 4 bases, leaving 4 bases not matched to a gene. CDR1 is SNHLY and CDR2 is FYNNEI in the germline V gene. This CDR3 has 15 amino acids. The CDR3 DNA reads as TGTGCCAGCAGGATCGGACTAGCGGGATACAATGAGCAGTTCTTC. It specifies CASRIGLAGYNEQFF.

The chain is built from TRBV7-9 and TRBJ2-3; 8 nucleotides line up with TRBD1. The J segment lost 5 bases and the V segment lost 4 bases, leaving 8 bases of the junction unmatched. The CDR3 runs to 15 residues. From germline, CDR1 is SEHNR and CDR2 FQNEAQ (reference sequence). Here the CDR3 reads CASSWGQGAGDTQYF. As DNA, the CDR3 is TGTGCCAGCAGCTGGGGCCAGGGGGCGGGAGATACGCAGTATTTT. Full variable domain (rest looked up from reference TRBV7-9 and TRBJ2-3): DTGVSQNPRHKITKRGQNVTFRCDPISEHNRLYWYRQTLGQGPEFLTYFQNEAQLEKSRLLSDRFSAERPKGSFSTLEIQRTEQGDSAMYLCASSWGQGAGDTQYFGPGTRLTVL.

CDR3 DNA sequence: TGTGCCAGCAGTATCACCGGGACAGGCACAGATACGCAGTATTTT. It translates to CASSITGTGTDTQYF. The V and J genes are TRBV28 and TRBJ2-3; 7 bases fit TRBD1. The junction had 6 bases not matched to a gene; V was cut back by 5 bases and J by 1 base. Germline V CDR1 and CDR2: MDHEN, SYDVKM. The CDR3 consists of 15 residues.

The V gene is TRBV11-2, the J gene TRBJ2-5; TRBD2 matches 8 bases. The length of the CDR3 is 15 residues. From germline, CDR1 is SGHAT and CDR2 FQNNGV. Germline trimming cut 6 bases from V and 0 bases from J; bases unmatched to any gene: 6. CDR3: CASSQVAGYQETQYF. The CDR3 nucleotides are TGTGCCAGCAGTCAGGTAGCGGGGTACCAAGAGACCCAGTACTTC.

This chain connects TRBV28 to TRBJ1-6; weak D call: TRBD1 (6 bases). Deletions cut 6 bases from V and 0 bases from J, with 15 bases between. The CDR3 is made up of 17 amino acids. Germline CDR1 reads MDHEN; CDR2 reads SYDVKM. The DNA for the CDR3 is TGTGCCAGCAGGGAATCAGGGGATAGCTCCTATAATTCACCCCTCCACTTT. Translating gives CASRESGDSSYNSPLHF. Looking up the rest from reference TRBV28 and TRBJ1-6 gives the full variable domain: DVKVTQSSRYLVKRTGEKVFLECVQDMDHENMFWYRQDPGLGLRLIYFSYDVKMKEKGDIPEGYSVSREKKERFSLILESASTNQTSMYLCASRESGDSSYNSPLHFGNGTRLTVT.

The rearrangement links TRBV14 to TRBJ1-2; D perhaps matches TRBD1 (5 bases). Germline values: CDR1 SGHDN, CDR2 FVKESK. This CDR3 region has 14 residues. The V gene lost 4 bases and the J gene lost 8 bases, with 17 bases spanning the gap. The CDR3 DNA sequence: TGTGCCAGCAGCCCCCCAGGGCGCCGCCGGGGCTACACCTTC. Encoded protein: CASSPPGRRRGYTF.

The V gene is TRBV11-3, the J gene TRBJ2-6; D unresolved. Germline V gene lookup returns CDR1 SGHNT and CDR2 YENEEA. Trimming cost V 5 bases and J 4 bases, with 9 bases left between them. The CDR3 has 14 amino acids. CDR3 in amino acids: CASSPRRGANVLTF. The CDR3 region has the DNA TGTGCCAGCAGCCCTCGGAGAGGGGCCAACGTCCTGACTTTC.

This clone was found a few times. The chain employs TRBV7-9 and TRBJ2-7; tentatively, D is TRBD2 (5 bases). V dropped 4 bases and J dropped 2 bases, with 12 bases sitting between them. This CDR3 has 14 amino acids. Looked up from germline, CDR1 is SEHNR and CDR2 is FQNEAQ (reference sequence). The CDR3, as DNA: TGTGCCAGCAGCTCGAGCGGAAACCCCTACGAGCAGTACTTC. This encodes CASSSSGNPYEQYF.

A remark on this clone: The junction and the germline gene differ at one end; a read error may be behind it. This rearrangement joins TRBV28 to TRBJ2-7, with 9 nucleotides matching TRBD1. CDR3 length: 13 amino acids. Germline CDR1 and CDR2: MDHEN and SYDVKM. In DNA form, the CDR3 reads TGTGCCAGCAGTCTCAACCCCGGGACAGGGTTTTTTTTC. It is translated as CASSLNPGTGFFF. Full variable domain (rest looked up from reference TRBV28 and TRBJ2-7): DVKVTQSSRYLVKRTGEKVFLECVQDMDHENMFWYRQDPGLGLRLIYFSYDVKMKEKGDIPEGYSVSREKKERFSLILESASTNQTSMYLCASSLNPGTGFFFGPGTRLTVT.